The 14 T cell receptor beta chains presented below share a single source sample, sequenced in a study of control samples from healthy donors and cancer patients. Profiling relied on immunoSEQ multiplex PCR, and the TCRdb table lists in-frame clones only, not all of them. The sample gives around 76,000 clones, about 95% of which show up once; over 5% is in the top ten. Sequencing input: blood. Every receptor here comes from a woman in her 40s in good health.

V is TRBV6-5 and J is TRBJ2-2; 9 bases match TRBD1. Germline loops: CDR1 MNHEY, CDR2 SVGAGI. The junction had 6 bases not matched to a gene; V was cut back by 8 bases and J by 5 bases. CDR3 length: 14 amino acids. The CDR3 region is CASVWDRATGELFF. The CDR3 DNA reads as TGTGCCAGCGTCTGGGACAGGGCGACCGGGGAGCTGTTTTTT.

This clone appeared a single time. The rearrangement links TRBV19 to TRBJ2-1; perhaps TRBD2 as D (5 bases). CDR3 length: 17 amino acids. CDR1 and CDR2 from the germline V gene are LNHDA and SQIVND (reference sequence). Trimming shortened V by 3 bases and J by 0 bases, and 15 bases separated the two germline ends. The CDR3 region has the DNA TGTGCCAGTAGTATCCCCCCCCAGCGGTCCTCCTACAATGAGCAGTTCTTC. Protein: CASSIPPQRSSYNEQFF.

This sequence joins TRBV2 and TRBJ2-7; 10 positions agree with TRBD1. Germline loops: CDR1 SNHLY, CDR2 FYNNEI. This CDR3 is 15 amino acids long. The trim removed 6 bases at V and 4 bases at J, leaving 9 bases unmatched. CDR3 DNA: TGTGCCAGCAGGCAGACAGGGGGCTTGGGGTACGAGCAGTACTTC. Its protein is CASRQTGGLGYEQYF.

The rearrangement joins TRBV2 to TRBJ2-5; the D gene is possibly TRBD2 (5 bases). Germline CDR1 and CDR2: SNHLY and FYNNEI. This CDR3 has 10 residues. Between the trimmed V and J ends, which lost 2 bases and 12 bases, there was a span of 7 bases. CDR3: CASSESREYF. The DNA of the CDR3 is TGTGCCAGCAGTGAATCGAGGGAGTACTTC.

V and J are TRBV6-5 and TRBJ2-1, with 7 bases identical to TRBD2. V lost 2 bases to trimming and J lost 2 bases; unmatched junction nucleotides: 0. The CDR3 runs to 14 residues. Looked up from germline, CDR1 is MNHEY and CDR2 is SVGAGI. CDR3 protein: CASSYRGAYNEQFF. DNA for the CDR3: TGTGCCAGCAGTTACCGGGGGGCCTACAATGAGCAGTTCTTC.

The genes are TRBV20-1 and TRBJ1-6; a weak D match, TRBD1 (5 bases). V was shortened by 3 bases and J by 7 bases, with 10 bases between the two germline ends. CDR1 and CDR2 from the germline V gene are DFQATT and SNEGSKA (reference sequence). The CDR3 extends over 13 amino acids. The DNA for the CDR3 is TGCAGTGCTAGTCAGGGAGCAAATTCACCCCTCCACTTT. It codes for CSASQGANSPLHF.

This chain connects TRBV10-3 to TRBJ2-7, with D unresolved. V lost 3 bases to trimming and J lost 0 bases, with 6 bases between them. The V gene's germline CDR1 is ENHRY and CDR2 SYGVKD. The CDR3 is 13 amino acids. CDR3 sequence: CAISDRNSYEQYF. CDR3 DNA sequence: TGTGCCATCAGTGACAGGAACTCCTACGAGCAGTACTTC.

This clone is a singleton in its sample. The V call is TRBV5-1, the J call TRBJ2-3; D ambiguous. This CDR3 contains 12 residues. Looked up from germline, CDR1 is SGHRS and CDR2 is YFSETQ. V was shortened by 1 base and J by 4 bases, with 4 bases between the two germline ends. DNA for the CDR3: TGCGCCAGCAGCTTGCTCCCAGATACGCAGTATTTT. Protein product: CASSLLPDTQYF.

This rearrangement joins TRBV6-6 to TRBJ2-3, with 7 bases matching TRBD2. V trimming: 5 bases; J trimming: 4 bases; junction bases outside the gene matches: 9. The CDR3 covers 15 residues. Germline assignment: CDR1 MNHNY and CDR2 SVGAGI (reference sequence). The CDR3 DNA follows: TGTGCCAGCAGTAAAACTAGCGTAGGCCCAGATACGCAGTATTTT. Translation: CASSKTSVGPDTQYF.

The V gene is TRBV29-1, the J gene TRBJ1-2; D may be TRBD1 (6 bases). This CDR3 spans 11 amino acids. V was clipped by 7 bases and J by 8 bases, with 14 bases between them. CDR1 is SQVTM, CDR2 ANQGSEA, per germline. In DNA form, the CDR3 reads TGCAGCGCAGGGGTTCGGCGAGGCTACACCTTC. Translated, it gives CSAGVRRGYTF.

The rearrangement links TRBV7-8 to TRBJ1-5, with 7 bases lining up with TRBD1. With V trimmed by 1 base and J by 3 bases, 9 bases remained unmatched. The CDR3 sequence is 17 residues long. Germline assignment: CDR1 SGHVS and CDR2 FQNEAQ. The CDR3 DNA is TGTGCCAGCAGCTTAGGACAGGGTGGGGGGTTCAATCAGCCCCAGCATTTT. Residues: CASSLGQGGGFNQPQHF. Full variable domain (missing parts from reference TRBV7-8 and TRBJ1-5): GAGVSQSPRYKVAKRGQDVALRCDPISGHVSLFWYQQALGQGPEFLTYFQNEAQLDKSGLPSDRFFAERPEGSVSTLKIQRTQQEDSAVYLCASSLGQGGGFNQPQHFGDGTRLSIL.

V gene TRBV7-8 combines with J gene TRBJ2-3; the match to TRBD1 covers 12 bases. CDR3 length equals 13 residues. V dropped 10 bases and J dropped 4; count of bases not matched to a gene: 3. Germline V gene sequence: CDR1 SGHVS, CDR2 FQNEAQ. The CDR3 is CATGTGGPDTQYF. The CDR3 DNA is TGTGCCACCGGGACAGGGGGCCCAGATACGCAGTATTTT.

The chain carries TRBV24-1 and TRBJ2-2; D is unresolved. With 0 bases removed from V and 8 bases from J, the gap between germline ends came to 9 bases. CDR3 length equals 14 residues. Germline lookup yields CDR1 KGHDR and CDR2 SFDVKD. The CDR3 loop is CATSDLPSGGELFF. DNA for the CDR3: TGTGCCACCAGTGATTTGCCTTCGGGTGGGGAGCTGTTTTTT.

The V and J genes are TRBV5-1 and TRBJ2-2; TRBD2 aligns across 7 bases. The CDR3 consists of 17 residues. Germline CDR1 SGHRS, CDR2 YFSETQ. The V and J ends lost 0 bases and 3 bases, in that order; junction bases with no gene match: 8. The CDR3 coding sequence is TGCGCCAGCAGCTTGGAATGGGGCGGGAGCGACACCGGGGAGCTGTTTTTT. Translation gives CASSLEWGGSDTGELFF.